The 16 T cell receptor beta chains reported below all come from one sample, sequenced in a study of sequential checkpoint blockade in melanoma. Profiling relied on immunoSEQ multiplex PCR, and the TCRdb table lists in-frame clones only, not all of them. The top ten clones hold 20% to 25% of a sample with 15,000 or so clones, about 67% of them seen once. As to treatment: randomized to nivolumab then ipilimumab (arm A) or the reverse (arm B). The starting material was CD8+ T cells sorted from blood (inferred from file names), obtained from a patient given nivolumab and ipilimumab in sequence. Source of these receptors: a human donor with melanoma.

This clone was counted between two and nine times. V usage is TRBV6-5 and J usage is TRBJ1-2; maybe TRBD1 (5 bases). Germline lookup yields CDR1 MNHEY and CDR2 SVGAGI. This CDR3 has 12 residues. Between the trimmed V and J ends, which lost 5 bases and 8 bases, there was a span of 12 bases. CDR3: CASSQDTGGYTF. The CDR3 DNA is TGTGCCAGCAGTCAGGACACGGGCGGCTACACCTTC.

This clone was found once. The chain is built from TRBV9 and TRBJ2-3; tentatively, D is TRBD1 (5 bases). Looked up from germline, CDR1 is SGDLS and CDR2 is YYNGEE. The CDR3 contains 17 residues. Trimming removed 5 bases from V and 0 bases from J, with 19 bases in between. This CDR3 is CASRKSDSSFSTDTQYF. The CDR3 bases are TGTGCCAGCAGGAAGAGCGACAGTTCTTTTAGCACAGATACGCAGTATTTT.

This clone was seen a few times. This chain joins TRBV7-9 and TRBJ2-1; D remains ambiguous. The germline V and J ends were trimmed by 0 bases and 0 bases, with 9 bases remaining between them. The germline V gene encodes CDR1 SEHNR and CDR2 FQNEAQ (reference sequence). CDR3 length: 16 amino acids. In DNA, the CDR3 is TGTGCCAGCAGCTTAGCCCCATCTAGCTCCTACAATGAGCAGTTCTTC. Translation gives CASSLAPSSSYNEQFF.

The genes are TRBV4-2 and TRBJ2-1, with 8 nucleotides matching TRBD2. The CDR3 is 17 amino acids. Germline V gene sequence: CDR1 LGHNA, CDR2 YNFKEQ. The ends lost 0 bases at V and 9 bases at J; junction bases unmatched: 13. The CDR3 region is CASSQDYGPGGWFEQFF. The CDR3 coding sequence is TGTGCCAGCAGCCAAGATTACGGACCGGGGGGGTGGTTTGAGCAGTTCTTC.

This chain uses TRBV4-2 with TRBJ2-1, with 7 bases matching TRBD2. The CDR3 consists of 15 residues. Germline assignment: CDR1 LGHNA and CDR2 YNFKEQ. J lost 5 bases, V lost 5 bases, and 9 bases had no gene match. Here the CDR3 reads CASSLTSGANNEQFF. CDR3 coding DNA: TGTGCCAGCAGCTTAACCAGCGGGGCTAACAATGAGCAGTTCTTC.

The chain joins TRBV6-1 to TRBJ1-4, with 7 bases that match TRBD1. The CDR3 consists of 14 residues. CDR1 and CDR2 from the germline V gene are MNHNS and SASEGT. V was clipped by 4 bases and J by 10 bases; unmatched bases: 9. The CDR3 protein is CASSAGQEVGKLFF. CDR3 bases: TGTGCCAGCAGTGCAGGACAGGAAGTTGGAAAACTGTTTTTT.

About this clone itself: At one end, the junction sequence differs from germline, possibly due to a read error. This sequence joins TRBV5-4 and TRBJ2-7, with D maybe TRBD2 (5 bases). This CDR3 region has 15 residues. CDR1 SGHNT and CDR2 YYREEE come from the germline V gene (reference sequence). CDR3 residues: CASSPKGTADYEQYF. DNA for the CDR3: TGCGCCAGCAGCCCAAAGGGAACAGCGGACTACGAGCAGTACTTC.

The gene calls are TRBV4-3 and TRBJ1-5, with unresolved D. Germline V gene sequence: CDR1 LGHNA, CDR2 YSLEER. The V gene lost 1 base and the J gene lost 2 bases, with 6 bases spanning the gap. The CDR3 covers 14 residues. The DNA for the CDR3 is TGCGCCAGCAGCCAAGTAACTGGCAATCAGCCCCAGCATTTT. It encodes CASSQVTGNQPQHF.

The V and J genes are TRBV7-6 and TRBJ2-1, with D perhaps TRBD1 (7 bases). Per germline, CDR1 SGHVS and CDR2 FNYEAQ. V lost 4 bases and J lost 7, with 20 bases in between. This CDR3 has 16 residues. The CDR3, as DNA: TGTGCCAGCAGCTCGCAGGGGGGTGGGACACGGAATGAGCAGTTCTTC. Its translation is CASSSQGGGTRNEQFF.

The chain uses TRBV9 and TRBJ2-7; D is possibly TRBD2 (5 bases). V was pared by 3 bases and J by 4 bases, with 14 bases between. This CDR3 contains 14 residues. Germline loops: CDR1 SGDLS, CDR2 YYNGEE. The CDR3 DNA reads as TGTGCCAGCAGCGCGGAGGACGGAAGATACGAGCAGTACTTC. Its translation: CASSAEDGRYEQYF. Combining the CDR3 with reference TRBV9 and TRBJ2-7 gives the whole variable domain DSGVTQTPKHLITATGQRVTLRCSPRSGDLSVYWYQQSLDQGLQFLIQYYNGEERAKGNILERFSAQQFPDLHSELNLSSLELGDSALYFCASSAEDGRYEQYFGPGTRLTVT.

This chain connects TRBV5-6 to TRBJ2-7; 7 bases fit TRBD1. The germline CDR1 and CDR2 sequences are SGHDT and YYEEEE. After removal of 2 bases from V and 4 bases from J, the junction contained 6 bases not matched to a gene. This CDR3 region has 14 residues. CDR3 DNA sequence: TGTGCCAGCAGCTTCGGGACAGATCCTTACGAGCAGTACTTC. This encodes CASSFGTDPYEQYF.

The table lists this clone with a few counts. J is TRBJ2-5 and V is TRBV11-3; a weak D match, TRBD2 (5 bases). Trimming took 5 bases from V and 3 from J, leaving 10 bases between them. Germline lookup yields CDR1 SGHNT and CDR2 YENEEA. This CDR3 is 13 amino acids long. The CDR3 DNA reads TGTGCCAGCAGCAGTATGGAGGAAGAGACCCAGTACTTC. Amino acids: CASSSMEEETQYF.

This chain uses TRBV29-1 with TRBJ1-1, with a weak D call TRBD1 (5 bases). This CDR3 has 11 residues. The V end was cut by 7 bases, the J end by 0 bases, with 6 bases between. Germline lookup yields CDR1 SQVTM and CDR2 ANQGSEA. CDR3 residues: CSGQLNTEAFF. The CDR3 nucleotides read TGCAGCGGACAGTTGAACACTGAAGCTTTCTTT. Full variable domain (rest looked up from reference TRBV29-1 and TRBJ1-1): SAVISQKPSRDICQRGTSLTIQCQVDSQVTMMFWYRQQPGQSLTLIATANQGSEATYESGFVIDKFPISRPNLTFSTLTVSNMSPEDSSIYLCSGQLNTEAFFGQGTRLTVV.

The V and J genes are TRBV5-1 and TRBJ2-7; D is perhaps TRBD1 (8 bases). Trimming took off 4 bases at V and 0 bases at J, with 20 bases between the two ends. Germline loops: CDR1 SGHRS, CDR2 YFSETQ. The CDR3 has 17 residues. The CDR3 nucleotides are TGCGCCAGCAGCCTAAGCCTTACAGGGGGGGACTCCTACGAGCAGTACTTC. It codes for CASSLSLTGGDSYEQYF.

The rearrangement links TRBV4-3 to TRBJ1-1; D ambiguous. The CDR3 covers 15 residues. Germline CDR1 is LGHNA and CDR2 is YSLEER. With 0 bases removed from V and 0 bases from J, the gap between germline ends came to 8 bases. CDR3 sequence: CASSQDSPLNTEAFF. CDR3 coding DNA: TGCGCCAGCAGCCAAGATAGCCCCCTGAACACTGAAGCTTTCTTT.

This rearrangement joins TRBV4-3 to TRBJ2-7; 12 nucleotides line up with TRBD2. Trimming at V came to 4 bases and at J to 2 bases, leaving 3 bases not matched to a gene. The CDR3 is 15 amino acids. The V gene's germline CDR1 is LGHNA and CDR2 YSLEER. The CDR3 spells CASSLTSGGTYEQYF. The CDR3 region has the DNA TGCGCCAGCAGCCTCACTAGCGGGGGGACCTACGAGCAGTACTTC.